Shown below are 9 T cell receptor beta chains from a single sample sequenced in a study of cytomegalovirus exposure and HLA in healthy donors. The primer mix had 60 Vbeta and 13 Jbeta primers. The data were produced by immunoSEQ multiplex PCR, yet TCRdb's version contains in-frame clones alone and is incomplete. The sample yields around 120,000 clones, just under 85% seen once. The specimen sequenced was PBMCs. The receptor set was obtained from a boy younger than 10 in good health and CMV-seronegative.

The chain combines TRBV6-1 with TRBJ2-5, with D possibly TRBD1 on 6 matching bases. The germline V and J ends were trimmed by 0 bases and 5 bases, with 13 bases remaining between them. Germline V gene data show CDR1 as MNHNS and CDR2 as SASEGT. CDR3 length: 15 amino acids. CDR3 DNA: TGTGCCAGCAGTGAAGCGCGGAACAGGGTGGAGACCCAGTACTTC. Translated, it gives CASSEARNRVETQYF.

The CDR3, as DNA: TGTGCCAGCAGCTTAGGCGGGGGGTACGAGCAGTACTTC. Translation gives CASSLGGGYEQYF. The chain has TRBV7-9 and TRBJ2-7; TRBD2 matches 8 bases. The trim removed 1 base at V and 4 bases at J, leaving 0 bases unmatched. There are 13 residues in the CDR3. CDR1 and CDR2 (germline): SEHNR, FQNEAQ (reference sequence).

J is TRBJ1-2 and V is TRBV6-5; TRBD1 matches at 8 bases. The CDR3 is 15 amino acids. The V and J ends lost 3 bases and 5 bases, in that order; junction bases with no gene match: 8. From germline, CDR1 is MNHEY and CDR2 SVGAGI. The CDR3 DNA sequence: TGTGCCAGCAGTTATAGGGGGACAGGATCGTATGGCTACACCTTC. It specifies CASSYRGTGSYGYTF.

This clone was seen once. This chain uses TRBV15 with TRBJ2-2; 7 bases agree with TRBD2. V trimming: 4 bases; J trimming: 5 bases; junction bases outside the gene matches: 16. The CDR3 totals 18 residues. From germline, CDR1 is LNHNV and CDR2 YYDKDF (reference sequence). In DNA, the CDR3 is TGTGCCACCAGCACCAACAGCCGTGGGGGGGTAAGGACCGGGGAGCTGTTTTTT. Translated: CATSTNSRGGVRTGELFF.

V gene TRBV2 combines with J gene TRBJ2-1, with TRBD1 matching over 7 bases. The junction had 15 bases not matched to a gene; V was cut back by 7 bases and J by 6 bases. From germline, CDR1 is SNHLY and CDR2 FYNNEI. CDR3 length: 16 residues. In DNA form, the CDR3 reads TGTGCCAGCAAATACTTAGGGGGCCAAAAGGGCAATGAGCAGTTCTTC. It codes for CASKYLGGQKGNEQFF.

The CDR3 DNA follows: TGTGCCAGTAGTCCCCAGACAGGGATCTCCTACAATGAGCAGTTCTTC. Translating it yields CASSPQTGISYNEQFF. The J gene is TRBJ2-1, the V gene TRBV19, with 7 bases identical to TRBD1. Trimming cost V 5 bases and J 0 bases; bases outside gene matches: 7. The germline V gene encodes CDR1 LNHDA and CDR2 SQIVND (reference sequence). CDR3 length: 16 residues.

The CDR3 here is CASSPGTGYTEAFF. The CDR3 coding sequence is TGTGCCAGCAGTCCCGGGACAGGGTACACTGAAGCTTTCTTT. This chain connects TRBV7-9 to TRBJ1-1; 9 bases fit TRBD1. The V gene's germline CDR1 is SEHNR and CDR2 FQNEAQ (reference sequence). The J segment lost 3 bases and the V segment lost 6 bases, leaving 5 bases of the junction unmatched. The CDR3 totals 14 residues.

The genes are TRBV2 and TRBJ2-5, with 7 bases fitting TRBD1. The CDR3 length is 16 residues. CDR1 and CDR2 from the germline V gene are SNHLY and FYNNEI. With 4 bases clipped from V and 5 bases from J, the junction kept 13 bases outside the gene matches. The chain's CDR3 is CASSGGNRGLVETQYF. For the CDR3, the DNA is TGTGCCAGCAGTGGGGGTAACAGGGGTTTGGTCGAGACCCAGTACTTC.

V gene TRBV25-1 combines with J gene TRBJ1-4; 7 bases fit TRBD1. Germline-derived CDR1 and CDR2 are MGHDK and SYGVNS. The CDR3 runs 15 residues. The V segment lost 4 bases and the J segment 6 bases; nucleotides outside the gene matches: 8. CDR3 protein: CASSVDWTGHEKLFF. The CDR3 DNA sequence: TGTGCCAGCAGTGTCGATTGGACAGGCCATGAAAAACTGTTTTTT. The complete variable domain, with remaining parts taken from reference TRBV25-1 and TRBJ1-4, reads EADIYQTPRYLVIGTGKKITLECSQTMGHDKMYWYQQDPGMELHLIHYSYGVNSTEKGDLSSESTVSRIRTEHFPLTLESARPSHTSQYLCASSVDWTGHEKLFFGSGTQLSVL.